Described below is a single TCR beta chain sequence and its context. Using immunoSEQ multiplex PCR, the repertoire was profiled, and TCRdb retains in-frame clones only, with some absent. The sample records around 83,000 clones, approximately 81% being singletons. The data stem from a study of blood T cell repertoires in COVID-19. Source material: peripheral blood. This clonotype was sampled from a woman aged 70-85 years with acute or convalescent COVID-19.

CDR3 sequence reads: CASSLVPGDGISTGELFF. The CDR3 nucleotides are TGCGCCAGCAGCTTGGTCCCGGGTGACGGGATAAGCACCGGGGAGCTGTTTTTT. The rearrangement links TRBV5-1 to TRBJ2-2; D may be TRBD2 (5 bases). Trimming shortened V by 0 bases and J by 4 bases, and 19 bases separated the two germline ends. The CDR3 covers 18 residues. Germline assignment: CDR1 SGHRS and CDR2 YFSETQ.